The 19 T cell receptor beta chains in this list originate from one sample, sequenced in a study of blood T cell repertoires in COVID-19. Repertoires were generated with immunoSEQ multiplex PCR, while TCRdb's copy carries only in-frame clones and drops some. The data show about 300,000 clones, roughly 88% seen once. Sequenced material: peripheral blood. These receptor sequences come from a woman aged 30 to 39 who had recovered from COVID-19.

This clone occurred a few times. J is TRBJ2-7 and V is TRBV29-1; 8 bases align to TRBD1. Looked up from germline, CDR1 is SQVTM and CDR2 is ANQGSEA. This CDR3 region has 13 residues. J was trimmed by 2 bases and V by 7 bases; bases with no gene match: 7. DNA of the CDR3: TGCAGCGCAACGGGACAGGATACCTACGAGCAGTACTTC. Translating it yields CSATGQDTYEQYF.

This chain uses TRBV1 with TRBJ2-3; the D call of TRBD1 is as the table states it, not checked on the DNA. TRBV1 is noted as a pseudogene. The CDR3 runs 15 residues. The CDR3 reads CTSSQEASSGIKQYF. The CDR3 DNA follows: TGCACCAGCAGCCAAGAGGCTAGTTCAGGGATTAAGCAGTATTTT.

This chain joins TRBV19 and TRBJ1-3, with D perhaps TRBD1 (5 bases). V was trimmed by 4 bases and J by 0 bases, leaving 13 bases between them. Germline CDR1 and CDR2: LNHDA and SQIVND (reference sequence). The CDR3 runs to 16 residues. CDR3 coding DNA: TGTGCCAGTAGTACCGCCCAGGGCCTCTCTGGAAACACCATATATTTT. Protein product: CASSTAQGLSGNTIYF.

The chain has TRBV5-1 and TRBJ2-7, with D maybe TRBD1 (5 bases). CDR3 length: 16 amino acids. V was pared by 4 bases and J by 2 bases, with 19 bases between. Per germline, CDR1 SGHRS and CDR2 YFSETQ. CDR3 DNA: TGCGCCAGCAGCCTCCAAGACAGCCTAGTTGCCTACGAGCAGTACTTC. Its translation: CASSLQDSLVAYEQYF.

The chain has TRBV3-1 (or the pseudogene TRBV3-2) and TRBJ2-3; 8 bases line up with TRBD1. Germline CDR1 reads LGHDT; CDR2 reads YNNKEL (reference sequence). The V gene end was trimmed by 4 bases and the J gene end by 6 bases; junction bases not matched to a gene: 12. CDR3 length equals 16 residues. DNA for the CDR3: TGTGCCAGCAGCCCAGTGGGCCAGGGGGCGCGGGATACGCAGTATTTT. This translates into CASSPVGQGARDTQYF.

The CDR3 reads CASSYQQGRNGYTF. CDR3 nucleotides: TGTGCCAGCAGTTACCAACAGGGAAGGAATGGCTACACCTTC. The chain recombines TRBV6-2 or TRBV6-3 with TRBJ1-2; a weak D match, TRBD1 (6 bases). Germline CDR1 and CDR2: MNHEY and SVGEGT. This CDR3 spans 14 amino acids. V was cut by 2 bases and J by 6 bases, with 13 bases left in between.

The chain uses TRBV5-1 and TRBJ2-7; D might be TRBD1 (6 bases). Germline V gives CDR1 SGHRS, CDR2 YFSETQ. V lost 4 bases to trimming and J lost 1 base, with 15 bases between them. This CDR3 contains 15 residues. CDR3 sequence reads: CASSLDGTPSYEQYF. CDR3 coding DNA: TGCGCCAGCAGCCTGGACGGGACACCGTCCTACGAGCAGTACTTC.

The CDR3 coding sequence is TGTGCCAGCAGCAGGACCGGGACAGGGGGCCAAGAGACCCAGTACTTC. This sequence encodes CASSRTGTGGQETQYF. This rearrangement joins TRBV9 to TRBJ2-5, with TRBD1 identical over 11 bases. V dropped 4 bases and J dropped 1; count of bases not matched to a gene: 6. This CDR3 spans 16 amino acids. CDR1 and CDR2 (germline): SGDLS, YYNGEE.

V gene TRBV14 combines with J gene TRBJ1-2; D possibly corresponds to TRBD1 (5 bases). Germline loops: CDR1 SGHDN, CDR2 FVKESK. The CDR3 extends over 15 amino acids. Trimming removed 5 bases from V and 1 base from J, with 14 bases in between. The CDR3 coding sequence is TGTGCCAGCAGCTCACGGGGGGAAATTAACTATGGCTACACCTTC. Residues: CASSSRGEINYGYTF.

The chain carries TRBV7-9 and TRBJ1-1; D not certain. Germline-derived CDR1 and CDR2 are SEHNR and FQNEAQ (reference sequence). The CDR3 is 14 amino acids. Trimming took off 6 bases at V and 0 bases at J, with 11 bases between the two ends. CDR3 residues: CASSAQYMNTEAFF. The CDR3 region has the DNA TGTGCCAGCAGTGCTCAATACATGAACACTGAAGCTTTCTTT.

This clone was observed a few times. The rearrangement uses TRBV5-4 and TRBJ1-1, with 8 positions matching TRBD1. The junction had 3 bases not matched to a gene; V was cut back by 1 base and J by 1 base. Germline lookup yields CDR1 SGHNT and CDR2 YYREEE (reference sequence). The CDR3 has 15 amino acids. The CDR3 sequence is CASSLPGGANTEAFF. In DNA form, the CDR3 reads TGTGCCAGCAGCTTGCCAGGGGGCGCGAACACTGAAGCTTTCTTT. The full variable domain, rest sourced from reference TRBV5-4 and TRBJ1-1, is ETGVTQSPTHLIKTRGQQVTLRCSSQSGHNTVSWYQQALGQGPQFIFQYYREEENGRGNFPPRFSGLQFPNYSSELNVNALELDDSALYLCASSLPGGANTEAFFGQGTRLTVV.

V is TRBV28 and J is TRBJ1-2; D possibly corresponds to TRBD1 (5 bases). CDR3 length: 16 amino acids. Trimming stripped 6 bases from V and 2 bases from J, with 19 bases between. Per germline, CDR1 MDHEN and CDR2 SYDVKM. CDR3 bases: TGTGCCAGCAGCTACCCTGGGGGGGGGTCCAACTATGGCTACACCTTC. It codes for CASSYPGGGSNYGYTF.

This clone was detected only once. This chain uses TRBV6-5 with TRBJ1-4, with unresolved D. Per the germline V gene, CDR1 is MNHEY and CDR2 is SVGAGI. V gave up 7 bases and J gave up 0 bases, with 12 bases separating them. There are 15 residues in the CDR3. The DNA for the CDR3 is TGTGCCAGCACCTACGGGTCAGCAACTAATGAAAAACTGTTTTTT. Protein: CASTYGSATNEKLFF.

V gene TRBV29-1 combines with J gene TRBJ1-6, with TRBD1 matching 7 bases. V trimming: 5 bases; J trimming: 7 bases; junction bases outside the gene matches: 5. Germline V gene sequence: CDR1 SQVTM, CDR2 ANQGSEA. The CDR3 has 13 amino acids. CDR3: CSVMTGINSPLHF. CDR3 in DNA: TGCAGCGTTATGACAGGGATAAATTCACCCCTCCACTTT.

V gene TRBV6-5 combines with J gene TRBJ1-1, with D hard to call. V lost 7 bases to trimming and J lost 7 bases, with 19 bases between them. Germline CDR1 MNHEY, CDR2 SVGAGI. The CDR3 length is 14 residues. The CDR3 sequence: CASTTHIFNGEAFF. The DNA of the CDR3 is TGTGCCAGCACCACCCACATCTTTAATGGTGAAGCTTTCTTT.

V gene TRBV28 combines with J gene TRBJ1-6; 9 bases fit TRBD1. Germline-derived CDR1 and CDR2 are MDHEN and SYDVKM. Losses at the gene ends were 10 bases for V and 8 bases for J; bases not matched to a gene: 6. CDR3 size: 13 residues. Written as DNA, the CDR3 is TGTGCCACCGGGACAGGGAGGGATTCACCCCTCCACTTT. Its protein product is CATGTGRDSPLHF.

Written as DNA, the CDR3 is TGTGCCAGCTTTACGACAGACCTTAGCACAGATACGCAGTATTTT. As protein: CASFTTDLSTDTQYF. This rearrangement joins TRBV2 to TRBJ2-3; possibly TRBD1 for D (5 bases). The CDR3 loop spans 15 amino acids. Looked up from germline, CDR1 is SNHLY and CDR2 is FYNNEI. The V end was cut by 8 bases, the J end by 0 bases, with 15 bases between.

DNA of the CDR3: TGTGCCAGCAGCACGGGACTAGCCCCCTACAATGAGCAGTTCTTC. As protein: CASSTGLAPYNEQFF. V usage is TRBV2 and J usage is TRBJ2-1; 9 positions match TRBD2. V lost 6 bases and J lost 2; bases outside the gene matches: 5. CDR3 length: 15 amino acids. CDR1 is SNHLY, CDR2 FYNNEI, per germline.

The chain is built from TRBV6-5 and TRBJ2-3; 10 bases align to TRBD2. Germline CDR1 reads MNHEY; CDR2 reads SVGAGI. CDR3 length equals 15 residues. V lost 6 bases and J lost 4; bases outside the gene matches: 7. The CDR3 loop reads CASSPGTSDPDTQYF. As DNA, the CDR3 is TGTGCCAGCAGCCCCGGGACTAGCGACCCAGATACGCAGTATTTT.